These 14 T cell receptor beta chains share one sample of origin, sequenced in a study of blood T cell repertoires in COVID-19. TCRdb keeps only in-frame clones here, not all; method: immunoSEQ multiplex PCR. The sample carries about 98,000 clones, approximately 86% recorded once. Specimen: peripheral blood. These receptors were obtained from a man in his 70s with active or convalescent COVID-19.

V and J are TRBV4-1 and TRBJ2-1; D gene unclear. The CDR3 extends over 13 amino acids. Germline-derived CDR1 and CDR2 are MGHRA and YSYEKL. V lost 3 bases and J 6 bases, leaving 9 bases between the germline ends. CDR3 loop: CASSQAWANEQFF. DNA of the CDR3: TGCGCCAGCAGCCAGGCCTGGGCCAATGAGCAGTTCTTC.

This clone was counted a single time. The chain combines TRBV12-3 or TRBV12-4 with TRBJ1-2; possible D gene TRBD1, 6 bases. CDR3 length: 12 residues. Trimming took off 6 bases at V and 5 bases at J, with 10 bases between the two ends. CDR3 region: CASRDRHYGYTF. The CDR3 nucleotides are TGTGCCAGCAGAGACAGGCATTATGGCTACACCTTC.

The chain combines TRBV2 with TRBJ2-3, with D possibly being TRBD2 (5 bases). Germline assignment: CDR1 SNHLY and CDR2 FYNNEI. V gave up 5 bases and J gave up 2 bases, with 14 bases separating them. The CDR3 runs to 15 residues. This CDR3 reads CASSKEEQSTDTQYF. DNA of the CDR3: TGTGCCAGCAGTAAGGAGGAACAATCCACAGATACGCAGTATTTT.

CDR3 coding DNA: TGTGCCAGCAGTTCTAGCGGGGGGGCCCATGAGCAGTTCTTC. Its protein product is CASSSSGGAHEQFF. The chain has TRBV7-3 and TRBJ2-1; 12 bases match TRBD2. The junction had 5 bases not matched to a gene; V was cut back by 6 bases and J by 8 bases. This CDR3 is 14 amino acids long. Germline loops: CDR1 SGHTA, CDR2 FQGTGA.

This chain connects TRBV11-2 to TRBJ1-1; weak D call: TRBD1 (5 bases). This CDR3 region has 14 residues. Trimming pared 3 bases from V and 4 bases from J, leaving 12 bases between. Per germline, CDR1 SGHAT and CDR2 FQNNGV. The CDR3 DNA reads as TGTGCCAGCAGCTTGGCGGGCGGGGGCACTGAAGCTTTCTTT. It codes for CASSLAGGGTEAFF.

V gene TRBV5-1 combines with J gene TRBJ2-2; 13 nucleotides match TRBD2. Germline CDR1 is SGHRS and CDR2 is YFSETQ. The CDR3 spans 17 residues. After removal of 4 bases from V and 4 bases from J, the junction contained 7 bases not matched to a gene. The DNA of the CDR3 is TGCGCCAGCAGCGGAGGACTAGCGGGGGCCTCCACCGGGGAGCTGTTTTTT. Residues: CASSGGLAGASTGELFF.

A single count supports this clone. V usage is TRBV2 and J usage is TRBJ2-3; TRBD1 matches 8 bases. The CDR3 has 14 residues. The germline V gene encodes CDR1 SNHLY and CDR2 FYNNEI. The ends lost 2 bases at V and 6 bases at J; junction bases unmatched: 4. The CDR3 nucleotides are TGTGCCAGCAGTGAACTCCGACAGGGGGATACGCAGTATTTT. Protein sequence: CASSELRQGDTQYF.

CDR3 sequence: CASSQVRGGGKNIQYF. In nucleotides, the CDR3 is TGCGCCAGCAGCCAAGTCAGGGGTGGAGGCAAAAACATTCAGTACTTC. V is TRBV4-3 and J is TRBJ2-4; a weak D match, TRBD1 (6 bases). The CDR3 extends over 16 amino acids. Germline CDR1 and CDR2: LGHNA and YSLEER. V lost 1 base, J lost 3 bases, and 13 bases lay in between.

V and J are TRBV6-6 and TRBJ1-6; TRBD1 is a possible D gene (5 bases). Germline V CDR1 and CDR2: MNHNY, SVGAGI (reference sequence). The V end lost 8 bases, the J end lost 4 bases, and 15 bases lay between the germline ends. The CDR3 is 15 amino acids. CDR3 bases: TGTGCCAGCCAAACTTCGGGGGTGTATAATTCACCCCTCCACTTT. Its protein is CASQTSGVYNSPLHF.

V usage is TRBV11-2 and J usage is TRBJ1-6; 8 bases agree with TRBD1. The V gene end was trimmed by 2 bases and the J gene end by 7 bases; junction bases not matched to a gene: 4. The CDR3 is 15 residues long. CDR1 and CDR2 from the germline V gene are SGHAT and FQNNGV. Here the CDR3 reads CASSLLDRGNSPLHF. The CDR3 DNA is TGTGCCAGCAGCTTATTAGACAGGGGAAATTCACCCCTCCACTTT.

The V and J genes are TRBV29-1 and TRBJ2-1, with 11 bases that match TRBD2. V lost 4 bases to trimming and J lost 4 bases; unmatched junction nucleotides: 18. The CDR3 is 19 residues long. Germline V gene data show CDR1 as SQVTM and CDR2 as ANQGSEA. The CDR3 DNA reads TGCAGCGTTGCATTGACTAGCGGGACTCCCGGGAGGCCTTACAATGAGCAGTTCTTC. Its protein product is CSVALTSGTPGRPYNEQFF.

This clone has ten or more counts. This sequence joins TRBV5-1 and TRBJ1-1; TRBD1 agrees at 8 bases. Germline V gene sequence: CDR1 SGHRS, CDR2 YFSETQ. The CDR3 spans 15 residues. V lost 3 bases, J lost 1 base, and 5 bases stayed unmatched. The CDR3 loop reads CASSWAQGANTEAFF. The CDR3 bases are TGCGCCAGCAGCTGGGCTCAGGGGGCGAACACTGAAGCTTTCTTT. The whole variable domain, filled in from reference TRBV5-1 and TRBJ1-1, reads KAGVTQTPRYLIKTRGQQVTLSCSPISGHRSVSWYQQTPGQGLQFLFEYFSETQRNKGNFPGRFSGRQFSNSRSEMNVSTLELGDSALYLCASSWAQGANTEAFFGQGTRLTVV.

The chain recombines TRBV11-1 with TRBJ2-2, with a weak D call TRBD2 (6 bases). The germline V gene encodes CDR1 SGHAT and CDR2 FQDESV (reference sequence). The length of the CDR3 is 13 residues. V dropped 6 bases and J dropped 4 bases, with 9 bases sitting between them. CDR3 amino acids: CASRAGGTGELFF. The CDR3 DNA reads as TGTGCCAGCAGAGCGGGCGGCACCGGGGAGCTGTTTTTT.

This CDR3 reads CASSSRQGARNEQFF. In nucleotides, the CDR3 is TGTGCCAGCAGCTCAAGACAGGGTGCCCGCAATGAGCAGTTCTTC. The V and J genes are TRBV7-2 and TRBJ2-1, with TRBD1 identical over 7 bases. This CDR3 has 15 amino acids. Germline loops: CDR1 SGHTA, CDR2 FQGNSA. V was clipped by 4 bases and J by 6 bases; unmatched bases: 9.